Listed here are 27 T cell receptor beta chains from one sample, sequenced in a study of blood T cell repertoires in COVID-19. The assay was immunoSEQ multiplex PCR, and TCRdb's table has in-frame clones only and misses some. The table lists over 35,000 clones, 80% to 90% of them singletons. Input material: peripheral blood. All receptors derive from a woman older than 75 with COVID-19, enrolled during active disease.

This clone was found many times. The chain joins TRBV3-1 (or the pseudogene TRBV3-2) to TRBJ1-1, with TRBD1 matching over 7 bases. CDR1 is LGHDT, CDR2 YNNKEL, per germline (reference sequence). The CDR3 loop spans 14 amino acids. After removal of 3 bases from V and 11 bases from J, the junction contained 12 bases not matched to a gene. The CDR3 region is CASSHPERGPEAFF. The CDR3 DNA is TGTGCCAGCAGCCATCCGGAGAGGGGGCCGGAGGCTTTCTTT.

The V and J genes are TRBV7-3 and TRBJ1-1, with 8 nucleotides matching TRBD1. Germline V CDR1 and CDR2: SGHTA, FQGTGA. This CDR3 has 14 amino acids. V dropped 3 bases and J dropped 1; count of bases not matched to a gene: 1. In nucleotides, the CDR3 is TGTGCCAGCAGCTTGGGACAGGCGAACACTGAAGCTTTCTTT. It encodes CASSLGQANTEAFF. The full variable domain, in which reference TRBV7-3 and TRBJ1-1 provide the parts outside the CDR3, is GAGVSQTPSNKVTEKGKYVELRCDPISGHTALYWYRQSLGQGPEFLIYFQGTGAADDSGLPNDRFFAVRPEGSVSTLKIQRTERGDSAVYLCASSLGQANTEAFFGQGTRLTVV.

V is TRBV21-1 and J is TRBJ2-5; the table's D call of TRBD2 was not tested on the DNA. TRBV21-1 is labeled a pseudogene. The CDR3 spans 18 residues. In DNA form, the CDR3 reads TGTGCCAGCAGCGCACCGACGGGACTAGCCCAGGACGGGGAGACCCAGTACTTC. Amino acids: CASSAPTGLAQDGETQYF.

This chain uses TRBV18 with TRBJ2-7, with 7 nucleotides matching TRBD2. Germline V CDR1 and CDR2: KGHSH, LQKENI. The CDR3 spans 15 residues. V trimming: 2 bases; J trimming: 4 bases; junction bases outside the gene matches: 8. CDR3 amino acids: CASSPGAGEWYEQYF. CDR3 DNA: TGTGCCAGCTCACCAGGGGCGGGAGAGTGGTACGAGCAGTACTTC. Supplemented by reference TRBV18 and TRBJ2-7, the full variable domain reads NAGVMQNPRHLVRRRGQEARLRCSPMKGHSHVYWYRQLPEEGLKFMVYLQKENIIDESGMPKERFSAEFPKEGPSILRIQQVVRGDSAAYFCASSPGAGEWYEQYFGPGTRLTVT.

The rearrangement links TRBV9 to TRBJ1-2; D gene unclear. Trimming took off 5 bases at V and 6 bases at J, with 17 bases between the two ends. Germline assignment: CDR1 SGDLS and CDR2 YYNGEE. The CDR3 has 14 amino acids. CDR3 nucleotides: TGTGCCAGCAGTGCAAGAGGCGATAGAGATGGCTACACCTTC. It translates to CASSARGDRDGYTF.

This chain's CDR3 is CASSLGRLYGYTF. CDR3 nucleotides: TGTGCCAGCAGTTTAGGCAGGCTCTATGGCTACACCTTC. The chain carries TRBV12-3 or TRBV12-4 and TRBJ1-2; D is ambiguous. The CDR3 is made up of 13 amino acids. V was shortened by 1 base and J by 4 bases, with 7 bases between the two germline ends.

The rearrangement uses TRBV7-2 and TRBJ2-3; D is perhaps TRBD1 (6 bases). Germline V CDR1 and CDR2: SGHTA, FQGNSA. The CDR3 extends over 13 amino acids. Trimming took 1 base from V and 6 from J, leaving 8 bases between them. The CDR3 region is CASSLDRGDTQYF. CDR3 bases: TGTGCCAGCAGCTTAGATAGGGGGGATACGCAGTATTTT.

This rearrangement joins TRBV9 to TRBJ2-1; a possible D gene is TRBD2 (5 bases). The CDR3 is 15 residues long. The V gene lost 4 bases and the J gene lost 0 bases, with 11 bases spanning the gap. Per the germline V gene, CDR1 is SGDLS and CDR2 is YYNGEE. CDR3 nucleotides: TGTGCCAGCAGCCCGGACTCGTCCTCCTACAATGAGCAGTTCTTC. Translation gives CASSPDSSSYNEQFF. Together with reference TRBV9 and TRBJ2-1, the CDR3 gives the full variable domain: DSGVTQTPKHLITATGQRVTLRCSPRSGDLSVYWYQQSLDQGLQFLIQYYNGEERAKGNILERFSAQQFPDLHSELNLSSLELGDSALYFCASSPDSSSYNEQFFGPGTRLTVL.

The V and J genes are TRBV9 and TRBJ1-2; D ambiguous. The CDR3 is made up of 14 amino acids. Trimming shortened V by 2 bases and J by 5 bases, and 13 bases separated the two germline ends. Germline CDR1 and CDR2: SGDLS and YYNGEE. The CDR3 DNA is TGTGCCAGCAGCGTGGCCGGGTCGACTTATGGCTACACCTTC. It translates to CASSVAGSTYGYTF.

This clone was seen a handful of times. V usage is TRBV6-4 and J usage is TRBJ2-3, with 10 bases matching TRBD2. The V gene end was trimmed by 4 bases and the J gene end by 0 bases; junction bases not matched to a gene: 1. Germline CDR1 reads MRHNA; CDR2 reads SNTAGT. The CDR3 is 15 residues long. The CDR3 is CASSVTSGSTDTQYF. The CDR3 coding sequence is TGTGCCAGCAGTGTGACTAGCGGGAGCACAGATACGCAGTATTTT.

The chain is built from TRBV27 and TRBJ2-3; a weak D match, TRBD1 (6 bases). CDR3 length: 15 amino acids. V was cut by 5 bases and J by 1 base, with 13 bases left in between. Germline CDR1 reads MNHEY; CDR2 reads SMNVEV (reference sequence). CDR3 region: CASSRPGHRTDTQYF. The CDR3 DNA reads TGTGCCAGCAGTCGTCCGGGACACCGCACAGATACGCAGTATTTT.

The chain combines TRBV15 with TRBJ1-4; D might be TRBD1 (6 bases). CDR3 length equals 14 residues. Germline V gene sequence: CDR1 LNHNV, CDR2 YYDKDF (reference sequence). V was shortened by 8 bases and J by 8 bases, with 18 bases between the two germline ends. The CDR3 reads CATRGTGREEKLFF. DNA of the CDR3: TGTGCCACCCGGGGAACAGGGCGAGAAGAAAAACTGTTTTTT.

The chain uses TRBV4-2 and TRBJ2-7; D is unclear. Germline values: CDR1 LGHNA, CDR2 YNFKEQ. Trimming removed 0 bases at V and 2 bases at J, with 8 bases between. The CDR3 consists of 14 residues. CDR3 amino acids: CASSQDQAPYEQYF. CDR3 DNA: TGTGCCAGCAGCCAAGATCAGGCTCCCTACGAGCAGTACTTC.

On this clone: The same CDR3 arises from other DNA sequences in this sample as well. The V call is TRBV7-3, the J call TRBJ2-5, with TRBD2 identical over 7 bases. Trimming removed 5 bases from V and 2 bases from J; junction bases left unmatched: 5. Germline V gene sequence: CDR1 SGHTA, CDR2 FQGTGA. The CDR3 runs to 14 residues. CDR3 sequence (DNA): TGTGCCAGCAGCCCCACGGGACTACAAGAGACCCAGTACTTC. Residues: CASSPTGLQETQYF.

J is TRBJ2-2 and V is TRBV5-4; 7 positions match TRBD2. Germline CDR1 and CDR2: SGHNT and YYREEE (reference sequence). After removal of 4 bases from V and 0 bases from J, the junction contained 3 bases not matched to a gene. CDR3 length equals 15 residues. The CDR3 bases are TGTGCCAGCAGCCTCGGGACTACGAACACCGGGGAGCTGTTTTTT. Translation gives CASSLGTTNTGELFF.

CDR3 sequence: CASSRIPTTAGTQYF. CDR3 coding DNA: TGTGCCAGCAGCCGCATCCCGACTACCGCAGGGACCCAGTACTTC. The V call is TRBV5-4, the J call TRBJ2-5, with a possible D match to TRBD2 (5 bases). The germline V gene has CDR1 SGHNT and CDR2 YYREEE (reference sequence). This CDR3 spans 15 amino acids. The V end lost 4 bases, the J end lost 7 bases, and 20 bases lay between the germline ends.

The V call is TRBV28, the J call TRBJ2-4, with 8 bases fitting TRBD1. This CDR3 spans 19 amino acids. Trimming removed 3 bases from V and 7 bases from J; junction bases left unmatched: 20. Per the germline V gene, CDR1 is MDHEN and CDR2 is SYDVKM. The CDR3, as DNA: TGTGCCAGCAGTTTGAACTTAAGACAGGGGCTCGAGGGACGGAACATTCAGTACTTC. This encodes CASSLNLRQGLEGRNIQYF.

V is TRBV20-1 and J is TRBJ1-6; 8 positions match TRBD1. The V gene's germline CDR1 is DFQATT and CDR2 SNEGSKA (reference sequence). The CDR3 covers 11 residues. CDR3 region: CGGQENSPLHF. The CDR3 DNA follows: TGCGGGGGACAGGAGAATTCACCCCTCCACTTT.

This clone occurred once. This chain connects TRBV5-1 to TRBJ1-1, with 8 bases aligning to TRBD1. The germline gives CDR1 SGHRS, CDR2 YFSETQ. CDR3 size: 15 residues. The J segment lost 0 bases and the V segment lost 3 bases, leaving 4 bases of the junction unmatched. The CDR3 region is CASSSTTGVNTEAFF. As DNA, the CDR3 is TGCGCCAGCAGCTCCACGACAGGGGTGAACACTGAAGCTTTCTTT.

The chain has TRBV4-2 and TRBJ2-2; D gene uncertain. The CDR3 is 15 residues long. CDR1 is LGHNA, CDR2 YNFKEQ, per germline. V lost 0 bases to trimming and J lost 4 bases, with 9 bases between them. The chain's CDR3 is CASSQDRALTGELFF. The CDR3 DNA reads TGTGCCAGCAGCCAAGATCGAGCCCTCACCGGGGAGCTGTTTTTT.

The chain has TRBV19 and TRBJ2-7; D is unclear. Germline V gives CDR1 LNHDA, CDR2 SQIVND (reference sequence). The CDR3 consists of 12 residues. Trimming took 1 base from V and 4 from J, leaving 5 bases between them. The CDR3 loop reads CASSIGGYEQYF. CDR3 in DNA: TGTGCCAGTAGTATAGGCGGATACGAGCAGTACTTC.

A single count supports this clone. The V gene is TRBV18, the J gene TRBJ2-7; D not certain. Germline V CDR1 and CDR2: KGHSH, LQKENI. V dropped 3 bases and J dropped 3 bases, with 6 bases sitting between them. The CDR3 runs to 12 residues. The CDR3 sequence is CASSPGDYEQYF. CDR3 coding DNA: TGTGCCAGCTCACCGGGCGACTACGAGCAGTACTTC.

V and J are TRBV4-1 and TRBJ2-5, with D uncertain. The germline V gene encodes CDR1 MGHRA and CDR2 YSYEKL. V was shortened by 0 bases and J by 6 bases, with 8 bases between the two germline ends. The CDR3 spans 13 residues. The CDR3 region is CASSQDYEKTQYF. The CDR3, as DNA: TGCGCCAGCAGCCAAGATTATGAGAAGACCCAGTACTTC.

On this clone: The germline gene is not matched at one end of the junction; a read error may be the cause. The V and J genes are TRBV3-1 (or the pseudogene TRBV3-2) and TRBJ1-2, with D hard to call. Germline CDR1 LGHDT, CDR2 YNNKEL (reference sequence). The CDR3 consists of 15 residues. The CDR3 loop is CASSQGRPADYDYTF. The CDR3 coding sequence is TGTGCCAGCAGCCAAGGCCGACCCGCGGACTATGACTACACCTTC.

The genes are TRBV5-1 and TRBJ1-2, with TRBD1 as a possible D gene (6 bases). Germline CDR1 is SGHRS and CDR2 is YFSETQ. There are 15 residues in the CDR3. V was shortened by 1 base and J by 4 bases, with 14 bases between the two germline ends. CDR3 coding DNA: TGCGCCAGCAGCTTGACTACAGGGCCCGTCTATGGCTACACCTTC. Translation gives CASSLTTGPVYGYTF.

This CDR3 reads CASSYGQGGGANVLTF. DNA of the CDR3: TGTGCCAGCAGTTACGGACAGGGCGGTGGGGCCAACGTCCTGACTTTC. The chain joins TRBV6-6 to TRBJ2-6, with 8 nucleotides matching TRBD1. This CDR3 has 16 amino acids. The trim removed 2 bases at V and 3 bases at J, leaving 3 bases unmatched. Germline V gene data show CDR1 as MNHNY and CDR2 as SVGAGI (reference sequence).

For the CDR3, the DNA is TGCGCCAGCAGCCCGGACAGGTTGAACACTGAAGCTTTCTTT. Its protein is CASSPDRLNTEAFF. The chain is built from TRBV5-1 and TRBJ1-1, with 7 positions matching TRBD1. The CDR3 is 14 residues long. V trimming: 4 bases; J trimming: 0 bases; junction bases outside the gene matches: 3. Germline V gene sequence: CDR1 SGHRS, CDR2 YFSETQ.